This entry lists 30 T cell receptor beta chains sequenced from one sample in a study of human thymus T cells. Generated by immunoSEQ multiplex PCR, the TCRdb table keeps only in-frame clones and is missing some. The sample contains some 57,000 clones, approximately 95% of which appear only once. Sequenced material: blood. The receptors stem from a boy under three years old with a congenital heart defect but otherwise immunologically healthy.

CDR3: CASSLLGETYEQYF. The DNA for the CDR3 is TGCGCCAGCAGCTTGTTGGGCGAGACCTACGAGCAGTACTTC. V is TRBV5-1 and J is TRBJ2-7, with D hard to call. The CDR3 runs 14 residues. V was cut by 1 base and J by 2 bases, with 10 bases left in between. Germline V gene lookup returns CDR1 SGHRS and CDR2 YFSETQ.

Worth noting for this clone: The germline gene is not matched at one end of the junction; a read error may be the cause. The chain joins TRBV5-1 to TRBJ2-7; 8 bases line up with TRBD1. This CDR3 has 16 amino acids. CDR1 SGHRS and CDR2 YFSETQ come from the germline V gene. For the CDR3, the DNA is TGCGCTAGCAGCTCGACAGGGGTTTGGAGCTCCTACGAGCAGTACTTC. Translating gives CASSSTGVWSSYEQYF. The full variable domain, in which reference TRBV5-1 and TRBJ2-7 provide the parts outside the CDR3, is KAGVTQTPRYLIKTRGQQVTLSCSPISGHRSVSWYQQTPGQGLQFLFEYFSETQRNKGNFPGRFSGRQFSNSRSEMNVSTLELGDSALYLCASSSTGVWSSYEQYFGPGTRLTVT.

The rearrangement joins TRBV5-1 to TRBJ2-3; TRBD2 agrees at 15 bases. The CDR3 runs to 16 residues. The V gene end was trimmed by 0 bases and the J gene end by 6 bases; junction bases not matched to a gene: 2. The germline gives CDR1 SGHRS, CDR2 YFSETQ. The CDR3 region has the DNA TGCGCCAGCAGCTTGGGGACTAGCGGGAGGGCCGATACGCAGTATTTT. Translated: CASSLGTSGRADTQYF.

The genes are TRBV19 and TRBJ2-4; D might be TRBD2 (6 bases). V shed 0 bases and J shed 5 bases, with 14 bases lying between them. Germline V gives CDR1 LNHDA, CDR2 SQIVND (reference sequence). This CDR3 has 16 amino acids. CDR3 amino acids: CASSIDIAAPQNIQYF. CDR3 coding DNA: TGTGCCAGTAGTATAGATATAGCGGCCCCTCAAAACATTCAGTACTTC.

The genes are TRBV5-1 and TRBJ1-2; D is uncertain. CDR3 size: 15 residues. Germline values: CDR1 SGHRS, CDR2 YFSETQ. V lost 6 bases and J 3 bases, leaving 18 bases between the germline ends. In nucleotides, the CDR3 is TGCGCCAGCACCCCCTCCCGGGTCGTAGACTATGGCTACACCTTC. It encodes CASTPSRVVDYGYTF.

In its sample, this clone was seen once. The chain has TRBV5-1 and TRBJ2-7; 7 nucleotides line up with TRBD1. Losses at the gene ends were 4 bases for V and 1 base for J; bases not matched to a gene: 5. CDR1 SGHRS and CDR2 YFSETQ come from the germline V gene. CDR3 length equals 14 residues. The CDR3 here is CASSNPTGSYEQYF. CDR3 bases: TGCGCCAGCAGCAACCCGACAGGGTCCTACGAGCAGTACTTC.

The rearrangement links TRBV7-9 to TRBJ1-1; 11 bases are a match to TRBD1. Germline V gene data show CDR1 as SEHNR and CDR2 as FQNEAQ (reference sequence). V dropped 0 bases and J dropped 2; count of bases not matched to a gene: 5. CDR3 size: 17 residues. CDR3 sequence (DNA): TGTGCCAGCAGCTTAGCGACGGACAGGGGGCGAAACACTGAAGCTTTCTTT. The encoded protein is CASSLATDRGRNTEAFF.

V and J are TRBV27 and TRBJ2-2, with D unresolved. The CDR3 has 13 amino acids. Trimming shortened V by 3 bases and J by 3 bases, and 5 bases separated the two germline ends. Germline V gene lookup returns CDR1 MNHEY and CDR2 SMNVEV (reference sequence). CDR3 nucleotides: TGTGCCAGCAGTTTCCGGGACACCGGGGAGCTGTTTTTT. This translates into CASSFRDTGELFF.

The CDR3 DNA reads as TGCGCCAGCAGCTTGGAGCGGACGGATAATTCACCCCTCCACTTT. Translating it yields CASSLERTDNSPLHF. The V and J genes are TRBV5-1 and TRBJ1-6; D gene unclear. The germline V gene has CDR1 SGHRS and CDR2 YFSETQ. V was trimmed by 0 bases and J by 5 bases, leaving 9 bases between them. The CDR3 runs to 15 residues.

This chain links TRBV23-1 with TRBJ2-1; 11 bases fit TRBD2. TRBV23-1 falls under the ORF class, with uncertain function. The CDR3 is made up of 15 amino acids. After removal of 9 bases from V and 8 bases from J, the junction contained 12 bases not matched to a gene. The CDR3 sequence is CARPKLAGGSDEQFF. CDR3 coding DNA: TGCGCCAGACCAAAGCTAGCGGGAGGTTCGGATGAGCAGTTCTTC.

This chain links TRBV2 with TRBJ2-4; TRBD1 matches at 9 bases. Losses at the gene ends were 6 bases for V and 1 base for J; bases not matched to a gene: 7. CDR1 and CDR2 from the germline V gene are SNHLY and FYNNEI. The CDR3 has 16 residues. The DNA for the CDR3 is TGTGCCAGCAGGGTACAGGGGGCGAGGGCCAAAAACATTCAGTACTTC. Translated, it gives CASRVQGARAKNIQYF.

The V gene is TRBV6-5, the J gene TRBJ1-2; tentatively, D is TRBD1 (5 bases). V lost 6 bases to trimming and J lost 1 base, with 12 bases between them. CDR1 MNHEY and CDR2 SVGAGI come from the germline V gene. The CDR3 has 14 amino acids. This chain's CDR3 is CASRLGDLNYGYTF. CDR3 DNA: TGTGCCAGCAGGCTAGGGGACCTTAACTATGGCTACACCTTC.

The chain employs TRBV9 and TRBJ2-2, with 9 nucleotides matching TRBD2. CDR1 is SGDLS, CDR2 YYNGEE, per germline. Losses at the gene ends were 0 bases for V and 4 bases for J; bases not matched to a gene: 4. This CDR3 contains 16 residues. The CDR3 DNA reads TGTGCCAGCAGCGTAGAAGCGGGGGGAGTCACCGGGGAGCTGTTTTTT. Translation: CASSVEAGGVTGELFF.

This clone was found once. CDR3 protein: CASSEKRTGRDGYTF. CDR3 sequence (DNA): TGTGCCAGCAGTGAAAAGCGGACAGGGCGGGATGGCTACACCTTC. J is TRBJ1-2 and V is TRBV25-1; 8 positions agree with TRBD1. The CDR3 has 15 amino acids. The germline V gene encodes CDR1 MGHDK and CDR2 SYGVNS. Unmatched junction bases numbered 8, after V lost 2 bases and J lost 6 bases.

The rearrangement uses TRBV27 and TRBJ1-5, with a weak D call TRBD1 (5 bases). This CDR3 is 14 amino acids long. Germline lookup yields CDR1 MNHEY and CDR2 SMNVEV (reference sequence). V dropped 7 bases and J dropped 5 bases, with 15 bases sitting between them. The CDR3 sequence: CASKRSTEDQPQHF. CDR3 DNA: TGTGCCAGCAAAAGGTCGACAGAAGATCAGCCCCAGCATTTT.

The J gene is TRBJ2-5, the V gene TRBV5-6; TRBD1 is a possible D gene (8 bases). The CDR3 runs 15 residues. With 3 bases removed from V and 5 bases from J, the gap between germline ends came to 17 bases. The germline V gene has CDR1 SGHDT and CDR2 YYEEEE. CDR3 residues: CASSSGQGGWETQYF. The CDR3 DNA sequence: TGTGCCAGCAGCTCTGGACAGGGAGGGTGGGAGACCCAGTACTTC.

As DNA, the CDR3 is TGTGCCAGCAGTTACGGGACAGGGGCGCAAGAGCAGTACTTC. It translates to CASSYGTGAQEQYF. The chain recombines TRBV6-5 with TRBJ2-7, with TRBD1 matching over 10 bases. CDR3 length: 14 amino acids. Germline lookup yields CDR1 MNHEY and CDR2 SVGAGI. J lost 7 bases, V lost 2 bases, and 5 bases had no gene match.

This clone appeared a single time. V usage is TRBV29-1 and J usage is TRBJ2-7, with 7 bases aligning to TRBD2. J gave up 6 bases and V 1 base, and 3 bases lay outside the gene matches. The CDR3 has 12 residues. Germline CDR1 SQVTM, CDR2 ANQGSEA. The CDR3 DNA is TGCAGCGTTGAAGTGGGGGGGTTCGAGCAGTACTTC. Translated, it gives CSVEVGGFEQYF.

V usage is TRBV7-9 and J usage is TRBJ2-3, with 9 bases lining up with TRBD2. Germline lookup yields CDR1 SEHNR and CDR2 FQNEAQ (reference sequence). The V segment lost 3 bases and the J segment 3 bases; nucleotides outside the gene matches: 10. This CDR3 is built from 17 residues. The CDR3 sequence is CASSFASSGRRTDTQYF. The CDR3 nucleotides are TGTGCCAGCAGCTTCGCGAGCAGCGGGAGGCGAACAGATACGCAGTATTTT. Combining the CDR3 with reference TRBV7-9 and TRBJ2-3 gives the whole variable domain DTGVSQNPRHKITKRGQNVTFRCDPISEHNRLYWYRQTLGQGPEFLTYFQNEAQLEKSRLLSDRFSAERPKGSFSTLEIQRTEQGDSAMYLCASSFASSGRRTDTQYFGPGTRLTVL.

The V gene is TRBV7-2, the J gene TRBJ2-1, with TRBD2 matching 10 bases. The trim removed 1 base at V and 6 bases at J, leaving 0 bases unmatched. This CDR3 is 14 amino acids long. Germline V CDR1 and CDR2: SGHTA, FQGNSA. The CDR3 loop reads CASSLGTSGNEQFF. The CDR3 region has the DNA TGTGCCAGCAGCTTAGGGACTAGCGGCAATGAGCAGTTCTTC. Complete variable domain (other parts from reference TRBV7-2 and TRBJ2-1): GAGVSQSPSNKVTEKGKDVELRCDPISGHTALYWYRQSLGQGLEFLIYFQGNSAPDKSGLPSDRFSAERTGGSVSTLTIQRTQQEDSAVYLCASSLGTSGNEQFFGPGTRLTVL.

CDR3 sequence (DNA): TGCGCCAGCAGCGGGGGACAGTCTGTTCAATCCTATGGCTACACCTTC. Protein sequence: CASSGGQSVQSYGYTF. The chain uses TRBV5-1 and TRBJ1-2; 7 bases align to TRBD1. The CDR3 runs to 16 residues. Germline V gene data show CDR1 as SGHRS and CDR2 as YFSETQ. The trim removed 4 bases at V and 4 bases at J, leaving 13 bases unmatched.

The J gene is TRBJ1-2, the V gene TRBV6-5; possible D gene TRBD1, 5 bases. This CDR3 region has 12 residues. CDR1 is MNHEY and CDR2 is SVGAGI in the germline V gene. Trimming shortened V by 3 bases and J by 5 bases, and 7 bases separated the two germline ends. The CDR3 DNA is TGTGCCAGCAGTTATTGGGGGTATGGCTACACCTTC. The encoded protein is CASSYWGYGYTF.

V and J are TRBV7-2 and TRBJ2-3, with TRBD2 matching 7 bases. V was clipped by 4 bases and J by 3 bases; unmatched bases: 4. CDR1 is SGHTA and CDR2 is FQGNSA in the germline V gene. The CDR3 runs to 14 residues. DNA of the CDR3: TGTGCCAGCAGCTGGTCTAGCGGTACAGATACGCAGTATTTT. This encodes CASSWSSGTDTQYF.

CDR3 coding DNA: TGCGCCAGCAGCCGCCAACAGGGGGCTTGGATGAACACTGAAGCTTTCTTT. It translates to CASSRQQGAWMNTEAFF. The chain recombines TRBV5-1 with TRBJ1-1; 9 bases line up with TRBD1. CDR1 is SGHRS and CDR2 is YFSETQ in the germline V gene. V was pared by 4 bases and J by 0 bases, with 10 bases of the junction left unmatched. The CDR3 covers 17 residues.

This clone has only one observation. The junction departs from the called germline gene at one end, perhaps through a read error. The chain has TRBV5-4 and TRBJ2-1, with D maybe TRBD2 (5 bases). The V gene's germline CDR1 is SGHNT and CDR2 YYREEE (reference sequence). There are 13 residues in the CDR3. CDR3 DNA: TGTGCCAGCAACTTGGAGCGGACCAATGAGCAGTTCTTC. Translating it yields CASNLERTNEQFF. The complete variable domain, with remaining parts taken from reference TRBV5-4 and TRBJ2-1, reads ETGVTQSPTHLIKTRGQQVTLRCSSQSGHNTVSWYQQALGQGPQFIFQYYREEENGRGNFPPRFSGLQFPNYSSELNVNALELDDSALYLCASNLERTNEQFFGPGTRLTVL.

V and J are TRBV5-4 and TRBJ2-7; a weak D match, TRBD1 (6 bases). Trimming stripped 4 bases from V and 3 bases from J, with 14 bases between. The V gene's germline CDR1 is SGHNT and CDR2 YYREEE (reference sequence). There are 14 residues in the CDR3. The DNA for the CDR3 is TGTGCCAGCAGCCGATCCGGACAGAGCTACGAGCAGTACTTC. It is translated as CASSRSGQSYEQYF.

The chain employs TRBV10-3 and TRBJ2-7; TRBD2 matches 8 bases. The CDR3 loop spans 13 amino acids. The J segment lost 3 bases and the V segment lost 2 bases, leaving 0 bases of the junction unmatched. CDR1 ENHRY and CDR2 SYGVKD come from the germline V gene. The CDR3 sequence: CAISEREGYEQYF. The CDR3 DNA reads as TGTGCCATCAGTGAGCGGGAGGGCTACGAGCAGTACTTC.

The chain carries TRBV7-2 and TRBJ2-2; D unresolved. CDR1 and CDR2 (germline): SGHTA, FQGNSA. The CDR3 sequence is 13 residues long. Trimming stripped 6 bases from V and 2 bases from J, with 7 bases between. CDR3: CASRLENTGELFF. The CDR3 coding sequence is TGTGCCAGCAGACTTGAAAACACCGGGGAGCTGTTTTTT.

This clone was seen just once. The J gene is TRBJ1-1, the V gene TRBV11-2; D not resolved. V lost 2 bases and J 2 bases, leaving 3 bases between the germline ends. Germline lookup yields CDR1 SGHAT and CDR2 FQNNGV. This CDR3 comprises 12 residues. CDR3 sequence (DNA): TGTGCCAGCAGCTTACGAAACACTGAAGCTTTCTTT. This gives the protein CASSLRNTEAFF.

The rearrangement uses TRBV6-6 and TRBJ2-7, with D unclear. Germline V gene lookup returns CDR1 MNHNY and CDR2 SVGAGI (reference sequence). CDR3 length equals 12 residues. V was clipped by 0 bases and J by 7 bases, with 7 bases between them. The CDR3 coding sequence is TGTGCCAGCAGTTACTCCGTGTGGGAGCAGTACTTC. This translates into CASSYSVWEQYF.